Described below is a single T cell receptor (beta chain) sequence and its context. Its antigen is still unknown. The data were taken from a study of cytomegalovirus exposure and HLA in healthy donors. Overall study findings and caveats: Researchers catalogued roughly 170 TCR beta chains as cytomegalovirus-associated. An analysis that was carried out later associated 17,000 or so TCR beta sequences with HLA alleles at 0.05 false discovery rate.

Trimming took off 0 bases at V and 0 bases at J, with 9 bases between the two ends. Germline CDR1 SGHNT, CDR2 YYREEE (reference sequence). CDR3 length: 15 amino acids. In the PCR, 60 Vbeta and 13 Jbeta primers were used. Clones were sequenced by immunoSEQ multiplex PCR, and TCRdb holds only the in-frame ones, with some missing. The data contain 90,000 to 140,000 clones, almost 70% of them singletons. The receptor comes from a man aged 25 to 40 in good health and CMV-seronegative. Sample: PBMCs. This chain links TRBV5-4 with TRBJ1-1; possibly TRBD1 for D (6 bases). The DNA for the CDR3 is TGTGCCAGCAGCTTGGGGGGGACACTGAACACTGAAGCTTTCTTT. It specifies CASSLGGTLNTEAFF.